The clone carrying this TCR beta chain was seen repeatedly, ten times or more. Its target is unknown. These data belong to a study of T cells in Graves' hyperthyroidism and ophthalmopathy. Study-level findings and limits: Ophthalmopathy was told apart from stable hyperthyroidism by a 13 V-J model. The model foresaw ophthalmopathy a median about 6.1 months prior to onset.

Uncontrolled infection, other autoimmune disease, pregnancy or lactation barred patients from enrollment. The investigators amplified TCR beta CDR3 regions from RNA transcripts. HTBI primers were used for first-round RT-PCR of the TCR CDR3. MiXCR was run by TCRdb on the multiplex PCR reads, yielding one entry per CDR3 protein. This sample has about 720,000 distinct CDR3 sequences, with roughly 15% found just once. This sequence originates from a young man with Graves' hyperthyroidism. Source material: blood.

In DNA form, the CDR3 reads TGCGCCAGCAGCTTGGGCCCCCCGGGACAGCGATGGAATGAGCAGTTCTTC. As protein: CASSLGPPGQRWNEQFF. This chain connects TRBV5-1 to TRBJ2-1, with 7 bases fitting TRBD1. After removal of 0 bases from V and 7 bases from J, the junction contained 13 bases not matched to a gene. Per germline, CDR1 SGHRS and CDR2 YFSETQ. The CDR3 consists of 17 residues. Looking up the rest from reference TRBV5-1 and TRBJ2-1 gives the full variable domain: KAGVTQTPRYLIKTRGQQVTLSCSPISGHRSVSWYQQTPGQGLQFLFEYFSETQRNKGNFPGRFSGRQFSNSRSEMNVSTLELGDSALYLCASSLGPPGQRWNEQFFGPGTRLTVL.